This T cell receptor beta chain was profiled in a study of cytomegalovirus exposure and HLA in healthy donors. Study-level points and caveats: TCR beta chain V- and J-gene trimming was linked, in a later analysis, to a missense variant in DCLRE1C. Looking again later, the authors saw that most CMV-associated TCR beta chains seemed HLA-restricted.

The trim removed 5 bases at V and 6 bases at J, leaving 6 bases unmatched. The CDR3 consists of 14 residues. Germline CDR1 is SNHLY and CDR2 is FYNNEI. All donors participated as healthy donors of bone marrow. Researchers ran the PCR with 60 Vbeta and 13 Jbeta primers. Authors' processing steps: In a later analysis, about 12 million of 75 million to 85 million unique beta chains occurred in at least two donors. The protocol was immunoSEQ multiplex PCR, while the TCRdb copy is restricted to in-frame clones and leaves out a portion. Clone size and V and J calls were adopted from that table, with D and trimming inferred from the DNA. Here the sample spans some 130,000 clones, around 9% being singletons. This clone was counted only a few times. Its antigen remains unidentified.

This chain joins TRBV2 and TRBJ1-1; 10 nucleotides align to TRBD1. Specimen: PBMCs. The receptor comes from a middle-aged woman in good health and CMV-seropositive. The CDR3 sequence: CASSWDRGYSEAFF. CDR3 DNA: TGTGCCAGCAGTTGGGACAGGGGCTACTCTGAAGCTTTCTTT.